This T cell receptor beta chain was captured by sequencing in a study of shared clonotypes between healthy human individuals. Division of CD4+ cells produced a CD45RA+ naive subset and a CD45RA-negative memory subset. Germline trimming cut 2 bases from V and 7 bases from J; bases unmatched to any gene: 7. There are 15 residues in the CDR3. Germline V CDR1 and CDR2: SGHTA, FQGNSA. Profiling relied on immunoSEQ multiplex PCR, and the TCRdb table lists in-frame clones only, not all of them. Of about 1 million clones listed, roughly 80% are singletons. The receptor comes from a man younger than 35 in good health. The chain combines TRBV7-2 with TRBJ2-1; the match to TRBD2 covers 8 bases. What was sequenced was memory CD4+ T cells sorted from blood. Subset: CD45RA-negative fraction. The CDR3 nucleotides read TGTGCCAGCAGCTTATCAGCGGGAGAGTGGAATGAGCAGTTCTTC. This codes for CASSLSAGEWNEQFF. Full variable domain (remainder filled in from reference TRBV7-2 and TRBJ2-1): GAGVSQSPSNKVTEKGKDVELRCDPISGHTALYWYRQSLGQGLEFLIYFQGNSAPDKSGLPSDRFSAERTGGSVSTLTIQRTQQEDSAVYLCASSLSAGEWNEQFFGPGTRLTVL.